The 2 T cell receptor beta chains reported below all come from one sample, sequenced in a study of T cell changes during pregnancy in multiple sclerosis. TCRdb's copy holds only in-frame clones and misses some; the assay was immunoSEQ multiplex PCR. The sample yields about 35,000 clones, roughly nine tenths seen once. The starting material was CD4+ T cells from peripheral blood mononuclear cells, obtained after pregnancy. These receptors came from a female donor in good health, enrolled as a control in a pregnancy study.

V usage is TRBV7-6 and J usage is TRBJ2-2; the match to TRBD2 covers 11 bases. Germline CDR1 is SGHVS and CDR2 is FNYEAQ. The CDR3 has 16 amino acids. With V trimmed by 6 bases and J by 4 bases, 7 bases remained unmatched. The CDR3 loop is CASSLTSGSGTGELFF. Here the CDR3 DNA reads TGTGCCAGCAGTCTTACTAGCGGGAGCGGCACCGGGGAGCTGTTTTTT. The complete variable domain, with remaining parts taken from reference TRBV7-6 and TRBJ2-2, reads GAGVSQSPRYKVTKRGQDVALRCDPISGHVSLYWYRQALGQGPEFLTYFNYEAQQDKSGLPNDRFSAERPEGSISTLTIQRTEQRDSAMYRCASSLTSGSGTGELFFGEGSRLTVL.

The chain recombines TRBV29-1 with TRBJ1-1, with 7 bases fitting TRBD1. The CDR3 covers 11 residues. With 8 bases clipped from V and 12 bases from J, the junction kept 12 bases outside the gene matches. Germline lookup yields CDR1 SQVTM and CDR2 ANQGSEA. The CDR3 reads CSTRPAGGTFF. For the CDR3, the DNA is TGCAGCACCCGTCCGGCAGGGGGAACTTTCTTT.